A selection of T cell receptor beta chains follows, all from one sample in a study of HIV-infected children after antiretroviral therapy interruption. TCRdb ran MiXCR on the 3' RACE reads and lists one entry per CDR3 protein. The sample includes some 90,000 distinct CDR3 sequences, about 7% of them seen just once. The material was CD45RA+ CD4+ T cells from PBMCs, pooled from several time points, obtained from a donor given antiretroviral therapy, either interrupted or continuous. The receptors originated from a pool of human donors with HIV. The CDR3 runs from the conserved cysteine through the conserved F or W. D genes are given only for firm matches. The listing skips clone size in some rows; elsewhere it reads once, few, many or a size class.

j_call,clone_size,d_call,v_call,cdr3_nt,cdr3_aa
TRBJ2-1,many,.,TRBV27,TGTGCCAGCAGTTTATCGGGGGGCACTGTTAATGAGCAGTTCTTC,CASSLSGGTVNEQFF
TRBJ2-7,many,.,TRBV6-5,TGTGCCAGCAGTTTCGGTGGTAGCGGTCCCTACGAGCAGTACTTC,CASSFGGSGPYEQYF
TRBJ2-6,many,TRBD1,TRBV6-6,TGTGCCAGCAGTTACCCTAGCACAGGGGCCCACGGGGCCAACGTCCTGACTTTC,CASSYPSTGAHGANVLTF
TRBJ1-5,many,TRBD1,TRBV7-3,TGTGCCAGCAGCCCCGACAGGGAACAGCCCCAGCATTTT,CASSPDREQPQHF
TRBJ2-7,.,.,TRBV21-1,TGTGCCAGCAGCAAAAGTGGGCCCCCATACACCTACGAGCAGTACTTC,CASSKSGPPYTYEQYF
TRBJ2-5,many,TRBD1,TRBV6-2/TRBV6-3,TGTGCCAGCAGTTTAGGGACAGGGTTGAAAGAGACCCAGTACTTC,CASSLGTGLKETQYF
TRBJ2-7,.,TRBD1,TRBV7-9,TGTGCCAGCAGCTTCGGACAGGGGGCAATTCAGTACTTC,CASSFGQGAIQYF
TRBJ1-5,many,.,TRBV4-1,TGCGCCAGCAGCCAAGCTGACCGCGGTAATCAGCCCCAGCATTTT,CASSQADRGNQPQHF
TRBJ2-1,many,.,TRBV27,TGTGCCACCACTCCTTACATTGCTCCCATTGGGAATGAGCAGTTCTTC,CATTPYIAPIGNEQFF
TRBJ1-1,.,.,TRBV19,TGTGCCAGCGGGGGTCCACCCGAAGCTTTCTTT,CASGGPPEAFF
TRBJ2-3,many,.,TRBV12-5,TGTGCTTCGACCGGGGCCACAGATACGCAGTATTTT,CASTGATDTQYF
TRBJ1-1,many,TRBD1,TRBV3-1,TGTGCCAGCAGCCAGGGGGGGACAGGGCGAGAAGCTTTCTTT,CASSQGGTGREAFF
TRBJ2-7,many,.,TRBV30,TGTGCCTGGAATAGGACTGGGGTCTATGAACAGTACTTC,CAWNRTGVYEQYF
TRBJ2-3,many,TRBD1,TRBV6-6,TGTGCCAGCACCCAGACAGGGAATCCCACAGATACGCAGTATTTT,CASTQTGNPTDTQYF
TRBJ1-5,many,.,TRBV20-1,TGCAGTGCTCCCGACAGGCGCAGTTATAGCAATCAGCCCCAGCATTTT,CSAPDRRSYSNQPQHF
TRBJ1-1,.,.,TRBV5-4,TGTGCCAGCAGCTTGGAGCCCAGGGGAGGCACTGAAGCTTTCTTT,CASSLEPRGGTEAFF
TRBJ1-1,many,.,TRBV29-1,TGCAGCGTTTCAGTTAGCAGTGAAGCTTTCTTT,CSVSVSSEAFF
TRBJ2-7,few,TRBD2,TRBV20-1,TGCAGTGCCCACGATAGGTGGACTAGCGGGAGTACTTACGAGCAGTACTTC,CSAHDRWTSGSTYEQYF
TRBJ2-4,.,.,TRBV6-1,TGTGCTAGCAGGAATAGTCAAAACACCTTGTACTTT,CASRNSQNTLYF
TRBJ2-3,many,TRBD2,TRBV27,TGTGCCAGCAGTTCAGCGGGGGGGGTCACAGATACGCAGTATTTT,CASSSAGGVTDTQYF
TRBJ2-1,many,.,TRBV5-1,TGCGCCAGCAGCCAGTTGGGGGAGCAGTTCTTC,CASSQLGEQFF
TRBJ1-2,.,TRBD1,TRBV29-1,TGCAGCGTGGGACAGCAACAGTACTATGGCTACACCTTC,CSVGQQQYYGYTF
TRBJ2-5,many,.,TRBV20-1,TGCAGTGCTAGAGATTTAGGCGGAGAGACCCAGTACTTC,CSARDLGGETQYF
TRBJ2-7,many,TRBD1,TRBV12-3/TRBV12-4,TGTGCCAGCAGTAACCGAAGGACAGGTAGCTACGAGCAGTACTTC,CASSNRRTGSYEQYF
TRBJ2-3,many,.,TRBV30,TGTGCCCGTCTGAGGGATTTGGCCACAGATACGCAGTATTTT,CARLRDLATDTQYF